These 7 T cell receptor beta chains were sequenced from one sample in a study of long-term antiretroviral therapy in people with HIV. Version v3.0 of the immunoSEQ assay was performed at survey level. The table came from immunoSEQ multiplex PCR; TCRdb's copy has only in-frame clones and leaves some out. Of approximately 15,000 clones in the sample, about 71% were seen once. Here the sequenced sample was unsorted PBMCs, taken 1.5 years before starting antiretroviral therapy. The receptors here all came from a woman between 45 and 65 years old with HIV.

J is TRBJ1-5 and V is TRBV6-1; weak D call: TRBD1 (5 bases). Germline lookup yields CDR1 MNHNS and CDR2 SASEGT. Trimming left V 5 bases short and J 7 bases short, with 15 bases between. The CDR3 length is 14 residues. The CDR3: CASSHGGSSQPQHF. Here the CDR3 DNA reads TGTGCCAGCAGTCATGGGGGTAGCAGCCAGCCCCAGCATTTT.

V usage is TRBV7-6 and J usage is TRBJ2-1; D remains ambiguous. The CDR3 runs 15 residues. Per the germline V gene, CDR1 is SGHVS and CDR2 is FNYEAQ. The ends were cut back, 1 base at V and 5 bases at J, with 12 bases in the middle. CDR3 sequence: CASSLGQAPNNEQFF. CDR3 nucleotides: TGTGCCAGCAGCTTAGGGCAGGCTCCAAACAATGAGCAGTTCTTC. Full variable domain (remainder filled in from reference TRBV7-6 and TRBJ2-1): GAGVSQSPRYKVTKRGQDVALRCDPISGHVSLYWYRQALGQGPEFLTYFNYEAQQDKSGLPNDRFSAERPEGSISTLTIQRTEQRDSAMYRCASSLGQAPNNEQFFGPGTRLTVL.

This chain connects TRBV5-1 to TRBJ2-3; D is perhaps TRBD1 (6 bases). Germline assignment: CDR1 SGHRS and CDR2 YFSETQ. The CDR3 has 14 residues. V lost 3 bases to trimming and J lost 2 bases, with 10 bases between them. Here the CDR3 DNA reads TGCGCCAGCAGCTGGGGACAAGACACAGATACGCAGTATTTT. It is translated as CASSWGQDTDTQYF.

A single count supports this clone. This chain uses TRBV7-9 with TRBJ1-6, with unresolved D. CDR1 and CDR2 from the germline V gene are SEHNR and FQNEAQ (reference sequence). Trimming took 4 bases from V and 9 from J, leaving 16 bases between them. This CDR3 is built from 15 residues. The CDR3 sequence: CASSSADFRSSPLHF. Here the CDR3 DNA reads TGTGCCAGCAGCTCAGCCGATTTTAGGAGTTCACCCCTCCACTTT.

This chain connects TRBV2 to TRBJ1-3; 7 bases align to TRBD1. Germline V gene sequence: CDR1 SNHLY, CDR2 FYNNEI. This CDR3 spans 15 amino acids. V lost 6 bases, J lost 0 bases, and 5 bases stayed unmatched. This CDR3 is CASRRRDSSGNTIYF. In nucleotides, the CDR3 is TGTGCCAGCAGGCGCCGGGACAGCTCTGGAAACACCATATATTTT.

The rearrangement joins TRBV2 to TRBJ2-1, with 8 bases that match TRBD2. The V gene end was trimmed by 3 bases and the J gene end by 3 bases; junction bases not matched to a gene: 4. The germline V gene has CDR1 SNHLY and CDR2 FYNNEI. The CDR3 loop spans 15 amino acids. The CDR3 DNA reads as TGTGCCAGCAGTGAGAGAGCGGGGGACTACAATGAGCAGTTCTTC. Its translation: CASSERAGDYNEQFF.

This clone has only a few counts. The chain links TRBV7-9 to TRBJ1-5; D gene uncertain. The CDR3 covers 16 residues. Trimming removed 2 bases at V and 6 bases at J, with 17 bases between. The V gene's germline CDR1 is SEHNR and CDR2 FQNEAQ (reference sequence). This chain's CDR3 is CASSLTGEGRSQPQHF. The CDR3 coding sequence is TGTGCCAGCAGCTTAACGGGAGAGGGCCGCAGTCAGCCCCAGCATTTT.